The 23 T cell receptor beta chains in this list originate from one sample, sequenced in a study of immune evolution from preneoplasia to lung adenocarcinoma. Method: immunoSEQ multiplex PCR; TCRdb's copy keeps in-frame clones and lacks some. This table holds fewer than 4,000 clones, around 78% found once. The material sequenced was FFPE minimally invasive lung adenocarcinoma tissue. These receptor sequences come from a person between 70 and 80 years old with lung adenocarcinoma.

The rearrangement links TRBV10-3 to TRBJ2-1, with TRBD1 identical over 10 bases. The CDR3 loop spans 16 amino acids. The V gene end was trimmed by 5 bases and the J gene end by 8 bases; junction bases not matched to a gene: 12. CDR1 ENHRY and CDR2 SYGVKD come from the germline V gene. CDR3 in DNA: TGTGCCATCAGTCCTCTGGGGGACAGGGGATCCGATGAGCAGTTCTTC. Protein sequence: CAISPLGDRGSDEQFF.

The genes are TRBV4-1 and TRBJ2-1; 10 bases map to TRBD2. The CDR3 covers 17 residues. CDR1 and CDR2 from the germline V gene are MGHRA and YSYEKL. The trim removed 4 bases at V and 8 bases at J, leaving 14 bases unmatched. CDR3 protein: CASSPLTSGQRVDEQFF. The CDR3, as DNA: TGCGCCAGCAGCCCCTTGACTAGCGGGCAAAGAGTTGATGAGCAGTTCTTC.

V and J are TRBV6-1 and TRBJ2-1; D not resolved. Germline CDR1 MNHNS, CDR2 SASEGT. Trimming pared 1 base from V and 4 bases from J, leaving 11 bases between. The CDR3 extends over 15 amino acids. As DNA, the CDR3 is TGTGCCAGCAGTGAAGGACTGTTCAGATACAATGAGCAGTTCTTC. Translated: CASSEGLFRYNEQFF.

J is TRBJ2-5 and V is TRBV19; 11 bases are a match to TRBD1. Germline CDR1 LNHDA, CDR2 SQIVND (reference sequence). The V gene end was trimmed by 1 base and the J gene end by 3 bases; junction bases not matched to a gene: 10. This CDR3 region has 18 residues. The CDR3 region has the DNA TGTGCCAGTAGTATAGGAACAGAAGGACAGGGGGCGAAAGAGACCCAGTACTTC. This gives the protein CASSIGTEGQGAKETQYF.

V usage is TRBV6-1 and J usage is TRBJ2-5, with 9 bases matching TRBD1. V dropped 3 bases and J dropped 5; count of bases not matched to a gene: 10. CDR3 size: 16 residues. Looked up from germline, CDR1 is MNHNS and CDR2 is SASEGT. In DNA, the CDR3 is TGTGCCAGCAGTGATATACAGGGGGCGCAATGGGAGACCCAGTACTTC. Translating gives CASSDIQGAQWETQYF.

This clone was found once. The CDR3 spells CASSPNHKQGRSEQYF. The CDR3 DNA reads as TGTGCCAGCAGCCCTAATCACAAACAGGGGCGATCCGAGCAGTACTTC. The chain links TRBV11-3 to TRBJ2-7; 7 nucleotides agree with TRBD1. Looked up from germline, CDR1 is SGHNT and CDR2 is YENEEA. Trimming took 5 bases from V and 6 from J; bases not matched to a gene: 16. The CDR3 is 16 amino acids.

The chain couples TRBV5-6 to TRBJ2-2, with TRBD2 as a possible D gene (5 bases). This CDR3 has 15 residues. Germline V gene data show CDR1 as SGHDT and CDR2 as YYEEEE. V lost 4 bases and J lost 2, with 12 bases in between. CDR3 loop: CASSAGAGNTGELFF. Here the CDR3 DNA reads TGTGCCAGCAGCGCAGGTGCGGGTAACACCGGGGAGCTGTTTTTT.

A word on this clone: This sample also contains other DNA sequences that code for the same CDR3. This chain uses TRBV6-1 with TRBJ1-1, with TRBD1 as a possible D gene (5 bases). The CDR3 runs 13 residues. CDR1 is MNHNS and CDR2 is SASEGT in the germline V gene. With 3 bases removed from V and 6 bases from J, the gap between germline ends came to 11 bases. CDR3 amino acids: CASSDRGRAEAFF. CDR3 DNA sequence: TGTGCCAGCAGTGATAGGGGCAGGGCTGAAGCTTTCTTT.

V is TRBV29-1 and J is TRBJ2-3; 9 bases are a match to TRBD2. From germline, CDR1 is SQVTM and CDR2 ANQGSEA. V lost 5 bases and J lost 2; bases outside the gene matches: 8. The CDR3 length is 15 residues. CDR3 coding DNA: TGCAGCGTTTCCCCACGGACTAGCGACACAGATACGCAGTATTTT. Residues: CSVSPRTSDTDTQYF.

CDR3 loop: CATSRDPDRAGELFF. The DNA for the CDR3 is TGTGCCACCAGCAGAGATCCCGACAGGGCCGGGGAGCTGTTTTTT. V usage is TRBV15 and J usage is TRBJ2-2; 7 bases are shared with TRBD1. The CDR3 has 15 amino acids. Germline CDR1 and CDR2: LNHNV and YYDKDF (reference sequence). With V trimmed by 0 bases and J by 6 bases, 4 bases remained unmatched.

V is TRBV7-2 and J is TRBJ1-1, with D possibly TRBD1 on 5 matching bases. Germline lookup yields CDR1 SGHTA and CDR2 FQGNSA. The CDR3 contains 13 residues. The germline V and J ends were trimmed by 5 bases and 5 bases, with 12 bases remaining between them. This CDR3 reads CASSIDGGTEAFF. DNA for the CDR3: TGTGCCAGCAGCATCGACGGGGGAACTGAAGCTTTCTTT. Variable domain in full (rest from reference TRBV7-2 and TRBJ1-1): GAGVSQSPSNKVTEKGKDVELRCDPISGHTALYWYRQSLGQGLEFLIYFQGNSAPDKSGLPSDRFSAERTGGSVSTLTIQRTQQEDSAVYLCASSIDGGTEAFFGQGTRLTVV.

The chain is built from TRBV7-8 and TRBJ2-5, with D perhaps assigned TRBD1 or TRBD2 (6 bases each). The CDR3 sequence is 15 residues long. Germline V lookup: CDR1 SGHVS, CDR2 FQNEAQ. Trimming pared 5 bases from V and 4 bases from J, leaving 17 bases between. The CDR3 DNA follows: TGTGCCAGCAGCACTCGGGGGACATCTCGAGAGACCCAGTACTTC. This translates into CASSTRGTSRETQYF.

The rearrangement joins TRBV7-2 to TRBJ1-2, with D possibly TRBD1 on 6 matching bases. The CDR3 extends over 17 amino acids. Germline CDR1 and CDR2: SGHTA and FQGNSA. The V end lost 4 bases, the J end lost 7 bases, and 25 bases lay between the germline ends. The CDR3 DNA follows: TGTGCCAGCAGCTCTACGTGGACAGCGGGCCGGCAGAGTGGCTACACCTTC. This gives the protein CASSSTWTAGRQSGYTF.

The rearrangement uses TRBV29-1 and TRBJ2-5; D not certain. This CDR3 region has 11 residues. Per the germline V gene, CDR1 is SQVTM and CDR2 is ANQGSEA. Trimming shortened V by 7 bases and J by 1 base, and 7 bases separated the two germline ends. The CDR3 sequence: CSGLTQETQYF. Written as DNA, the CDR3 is TGCAGCGGGCTCACCCAAGAGACCCAGTACTTC.

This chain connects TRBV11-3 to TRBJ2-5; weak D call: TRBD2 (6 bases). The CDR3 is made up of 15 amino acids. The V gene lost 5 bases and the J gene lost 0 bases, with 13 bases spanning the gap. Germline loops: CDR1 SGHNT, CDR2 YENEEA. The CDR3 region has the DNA TGTGCCAGCAGCGGCGGCGGGGAGGACCAAGAGACCCAGTACTTC. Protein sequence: CASSGGGEDQETQYF.

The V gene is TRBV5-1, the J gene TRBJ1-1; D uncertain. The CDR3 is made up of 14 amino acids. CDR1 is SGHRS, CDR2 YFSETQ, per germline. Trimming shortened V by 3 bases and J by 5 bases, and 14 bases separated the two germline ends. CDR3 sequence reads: CASSYSWGNTEAFF. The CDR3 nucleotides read TGCGCCAGCAGCTACTCATGGGGAAATACTGAAGCTTTCTTT.

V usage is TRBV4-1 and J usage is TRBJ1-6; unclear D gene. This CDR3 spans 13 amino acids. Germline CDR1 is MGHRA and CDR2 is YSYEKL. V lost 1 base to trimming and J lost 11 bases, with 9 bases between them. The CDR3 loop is CASSQVEGTPLHF. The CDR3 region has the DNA TGCGCCAGCAGCCAAGTGGAGGGTACACCCCTCCACTTT.

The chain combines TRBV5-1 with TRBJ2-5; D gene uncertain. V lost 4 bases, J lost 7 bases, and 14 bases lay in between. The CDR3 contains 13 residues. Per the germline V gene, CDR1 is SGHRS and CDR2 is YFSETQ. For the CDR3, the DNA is TGCGCCAGCAGCCCGGACGGCGGACGGACCCAGTACTTC. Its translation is CASSPDGGRTQYF.

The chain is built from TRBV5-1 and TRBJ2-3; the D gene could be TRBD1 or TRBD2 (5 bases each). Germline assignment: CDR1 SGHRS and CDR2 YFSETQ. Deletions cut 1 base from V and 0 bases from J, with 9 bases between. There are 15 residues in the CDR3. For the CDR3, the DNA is TGCGCCAGCAGCTTGCCCGGGACGAGCACAGATACGCAGTATTTT. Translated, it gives CASSLPGTSTDTQYF.

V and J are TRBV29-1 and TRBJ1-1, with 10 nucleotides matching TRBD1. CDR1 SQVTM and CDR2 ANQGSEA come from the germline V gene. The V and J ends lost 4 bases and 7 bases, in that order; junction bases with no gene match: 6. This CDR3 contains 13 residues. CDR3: CSVGGGTGDEAFF. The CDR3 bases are TGCAGCGTTGGGGGAGGGACAGGGGATGAAGCTTTCTTT.

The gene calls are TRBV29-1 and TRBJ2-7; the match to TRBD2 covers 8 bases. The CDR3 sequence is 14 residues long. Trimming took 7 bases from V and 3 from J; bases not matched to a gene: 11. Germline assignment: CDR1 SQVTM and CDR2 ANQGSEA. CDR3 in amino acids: CSAFLASGYYEQYF. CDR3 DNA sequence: TGCAGCGCTTTTTTGGCTAGCGGGTACTACGAGCAGTACTTC.

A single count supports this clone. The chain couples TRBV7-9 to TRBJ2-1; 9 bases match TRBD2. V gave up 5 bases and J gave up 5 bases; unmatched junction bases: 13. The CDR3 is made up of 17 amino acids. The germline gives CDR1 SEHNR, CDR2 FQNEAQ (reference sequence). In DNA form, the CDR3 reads TGTGCCAGCAGCCGTCGGTTGGGCGGGAGGGCCCACAATGAGCAGTTCTTC. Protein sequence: CASSRRLGGRAHNEQFF.

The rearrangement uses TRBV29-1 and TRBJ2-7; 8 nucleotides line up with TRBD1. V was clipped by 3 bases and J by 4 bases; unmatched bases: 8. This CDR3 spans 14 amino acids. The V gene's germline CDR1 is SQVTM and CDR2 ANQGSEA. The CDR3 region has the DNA TGCAGCGTTGAGGACAGGGCTTCCCTTTACGAGCAGTACTTC. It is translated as CSVEDRASLYEQYF.